Shown below are 25 T cell receptor beta chains from a single sample sequenced in a study of vaccination effects on CD4 cells after COVID-19. Expansion of antigen-specific CD4+ T cells with viral peptide pools was carried out by the ViraFEST assay before sequencing. CD4+ T cells were isolated after 10 days of culture. The cohort was immunized with two doses of either the BNT162b2 or mRNA-1273 vaccine. Produced via immunoSEQ multiplex PCR; TCRdb's table is partial and in-frame only. The sample shows about 35,000 clones, more than 75% of them seen only once. The antigens for these receptors are not known. Material: CD4+ T cells from PBMCs cultured with HCoV-NL63 spike peptides, obtained after COVID-19 vaccination. The receptors shown here come from a human donor who received a COVID-19 vaccine. Some clones in this sample may be carry-over from other donors' samples.

This chain connects TRBV5-8 to TRBJ2-7, with 8 nucleotides matching TRBD1. The CDR3 has 15 residues. The trim removed 4 bases at V and 2 bases at J, leaving 8 bases unmatched. Germline V gene data show CDR1 as SGHTS and CDR2 as YDEGEE. CDR3 sequence reads: CASSLGGQATYEQYV. Written as DNA, the CDR3 is TGTGCCAGCAGCCTTGGGGGACAGGCCACCTACGAGCAGTACGTC.

The chain combines TRBV7-9 with TRBJ2-2; D perhaps matches TRBD1 (6 bases). Trimming removed 3 bases at V and 7 bases at J, with 15 bases between. This CDR3 has 15 residues. Per germline, CDR1 SEHNR and CDR2 FQNEAQ (reference sequence). CDR3 coding DNA: TGTGCCAGCAGCTTCAACAGGGTCGACATCGGGGAGCTGTTTTTT. Protein sequence: CASSFNRVDIGELFF. Based on the CDR3 plus reference TRBV7-9 and TRBJ2-2, the full variable domain is DTGVSQNPRHKITKRGQNVTFRCDPISEHNRLYWYRQTLGQGPEFLTYFQNEAQLEKSRLLSDRFSAERPKGSFSTLEIQRTEQGDSAMYLCASSFNRVDIGELFFGEGSRLTVL.

J is TRBJ1-3 and V is TRBV14; D ambiguous. The CDR3 runs 17 residues. V lost 0 bases and J 0 bases, leaving 12 bases between the germline ends. Looked up from germline, CDR1 is SGHDN and CDR2 is FVKESK. The CDR3 DNA follows: TGTGCCAGCAGCCAAGATCCCAGGCCCAGCTCTGGAAACACCATATATTTT. Translation gives CASSQDPRPSSGNTIYF. Complete variable domain (other parts from reference TRBV14 and TRBJ1-3): EAGVTQFPSHSVIEKGQTVTLRCDPISGHDNLYWYRRVMGKEIKFLLHFVKESKQDESGMPNNRFLAERTGGTYSTLKVQPAELEDSGVYFCASSQDPRPSSGNTIYFGEGSWLTVV.

The chain uses TRBV7-3 and TRBJ2-1, with 11 bases identical to TRBD2. Trimming at V came to 5 bases and at J to 9 bases, leaving 12 bases not matched to a gene. The CDR3 is made up of 16 amino acids. Germline loops: CDR1 SGHTA, CDR2 FQGTGA. This CDR3 is CASSPHPTSGGGEQFF. The CDR3 bases are TGTGCCAGCAGCCCACACCCCACTAGCGGGGGTGGTGAGCAGTTCTTC.

This chain joins TRBV5-1 and TRBJ2-5, with unresolved D. The CDR3 has 11 residues. CDR1 and CDR2 from the germline V gene are SGHRS and YFSETQ. Trimming removed 3 bases from V and 4 bases from J, with 4 bases in between. The CDR3, as DNA: TGCGCCAGCAGCTCGGGAGAGACCCAGTACTTC. Amino acids: CASSSGETQYF.

The chain has TRBV7-9 and TRBJ2-2; D gene ambiguous. The CDR3 contains 12 residues. The germline V and J ends were trimmed by 10 bases and 0 bases, with 6 bases remaining between them. The germline V gene encodes CDR1 SEHNR and CDR2 FQNEAQ (reference sequence). The CDR3, as DNA: TGTGCCACGGACCCGAACACCGGGGAGCTGTTTTTT. Encoded protein: CATDPNTGELFF.

The V gene is TRBV6-2 or TRBV6-3, the J gene TRBJ2-5; TRBD2 is a possible D gene (6 bases). Germline CDR1 MNHEY, CDR2 SVGEGT. The CDR3 contains 13 residues. V shed 5 bases and J shed 4 bases, with 11 bases lying between them. For the CDR3, the DNA is TGTGCCAGCAGTGAGACTAGGTTAGAGACCCAGTACTTC. This sequence encodes CASSETRLETQYF.

The rearrangement uses TRBV5-1 and TRBJ2-5; the D gene could be TRBD1 or TRBD2 (5 bases each). Per germline, CDR1 SGHRS and CDR2 YFSETQ. V dropped 4 bases and J dropped 5 bases, with 9 bases sitting between them. The CDR3 has 12 amino acids. CDR3 amino acids: CASSPEGETQYF. The DNA of the CDR3 is TGCGCCAGCAGCCCCGAGGGGGAGACCCAGTACTTC.

This chain joins TRBV2 and TRBJ2-3; the match to TRBD2 covers 8 bases. Germline V CDR1 and CDR2: SNHLY, FYNNEI. This CDR3 has 18 amino acids. Losses at the gene ends were 10 bases for V and 3 bases for J; bases not matched to a gene: 21. The DNA of the CDR3 is TGTGCCATTCATTTTCGGGGGAGAGCGGGGGCCTTGACAGATACGCAGTATTTT. It translates to CAIHFRGRAGALTDTQYF. The full variable domain, rest sourced from reference TRBV2 and TRBJ2-3, is EPEVTQTPSHQVTQMGQEVILRCVPISNHLYFYWYRQILGQKVEFLVSFYNNEISEKSEIFDDQFSVERPDGSNFTLKIRSTKLEDSAMYFCAIHFRGRAGALTDTQYFGPGTRLTVL.

The chain joins TRBV5-1 to TRBJ1-5; 8 bases map to TRBD1. This CDR3 has 15 residues. With 0 bases clipped from V and 6 bases from J, the junction kept 5 bases outside the gene matches. Looked up from germline, CDR1 is SGHRS and CDR2 is YFSETQ. The CDR3 region has the DNA TGCGCCAGCAGCTTGGACGACAGGGGAAGTCAGCCCCAGCATTTT. Its protein is CASSLDDRGSQPQHF.

The gene calls are TRBV6-5 and TRBJ1-4; unclear D gene. V lost 1 base, J lost 1 base, and 10 bases lay in between. CDR3 size: 16 residues. CDR1 is MNHEY and CDR2 is SVGAGI in the germline V gene. The CDR3 nucleotides are TGTGCCAGCAGTTACTTCCCACAACGAACTAATGAAAAACTGTTTTTT. It specifies CASSYFPQRTNEKLFF.

The genes are TRBV7-3 and TRBJ1-6; TRBD1 is a possible D gene (6 bases). CDR3 length: 15 residues. Germline CDR1 SGHTA, CDR2 FQGTGA. Trimming stripped 2 bases from V and 5 bases from J, with 10 bases between. The DNA for the CDR3 is TGTGCCAGCAGCTTACGGGGGGCAGATAATTCACCCCTCCACTTT. Amino acids: CASSLRGADNSPLHF.

This sequence joins TRBV9 and TRBJ2-1, with D perhaps matching TRBD1 (6 bases). CDR1 SGDLS and CDR2 YYNGEE come from the germline V gene. The CDR3 covers 13 residues. With 3 bases removed from V and 5 bases from J, the gap between germline ends came to 9 bases. The chain's CDR3 is CASSERQDNEQFF. CDR3 DNA: TGTGCCAGCAGCGAAAGACAGGACAATGAGCAGTTCTTC.

The rearrangement links TRBV28 to TRBJ2-4; 7 positions match TRBD1. This CDR3 has 11 amino acids. The germline V gene has CDR1 MDHEN and CDR2 SYDVKM. V dropped 9 bases and J dropped 7; count of bases not matched to a gene: 3. CDR3 DNA: TGTGCCAGTTTACAGGGGAACATTCAGTACTTC. Its translation: CASLQGNIQYF. Full variable domain (rest looked up from reference TRBV28 and TRBJ2-4): DVKVTQSSRYLVKRTGEKVFLECVQDMDHENMFWYRQDPGLGLRLIYFSYDVKMKEKGDIPEGYSVSREKKERFSLILESASTNQTSMYLCASLQGNIQYFGAGTRLSVL.

The chain has TRBV19 and TRBJ1-6; D is uncertain. The V end was cut by 4 bases, the J end by 6 bases, with 13 bases between. This CDR3 spans 15 amino acids. The V gene's germline CDR1 is LNHDA and CDR2 SQIVND (reference sequence). The CDR3 DNA follows: TGTGCCAGTAGTACAATTCTAAACCCTAATTCACCCCTCCACTTT. Protein product: CASSTILNPNSPLHF.

The chain couples TRBV25-1 to TRBJ2-7; weak D call: TRBD2 (6 bases). Trimming cost V 4 bases and J 3 bases, with 16 bases left between them. CDR3 size: 15 residues. Germline CDR1 MGHDK, CDR2 SYGVNS. DNA for the CDR3: TGTGCCAGCAGTGCAACCGGGACTGTGAGCTACGAGCAGTACGTC. The encoded protein is CASSATGTVSYEQYV.

The chain is built from TRBV4-1 and TRBJ1-2; D gene ambiguous. V was cut by 1 base and J by 2 bases, with 5 bases left in between. CDR3 size: 13 residues. Germline V gene lookup returns CDR1 MGHRA and CDR2 YSYEKL. The CDR3 here is CASSQGRNYGYTF. The CDR3 bases are TGCGCCAGCAGCCAAGGGAGAAACTATGGCTACACCTTC.

This sequence joins TRBV7-7 and TRBJ1-3, with TRBD1 as a possible D gene (6 bases). The CDR3 is 15 residues long. V lost 1 base to trimming and J lost 2 bases, with 9 bases between them. Germline CDR1 reads SSHAT; CDR2 reads FNYEAQ (reference sequence). The CDR3 nucleotides are TGTGCCAGCAGCTTAGAACAGGGACCTGGAAACACCATATATTTT. This codes for CASSLEQGPGNTIYF.

The DNA of the CDR3 is TGTGCCAGCACTCCGGGACAGGGTTATGGCTACACCTTC. The encoded protein is CASTPGQGYGYTF. The chain has TRBV6-5 and TRBJ1-2, with 9 bases matching TRBD1. The CDR3 sequence is 13 residues long. The junction had 5 bases not matched to a gene; V was cut back by 7 bases and J by 5 bases. The germline V gene encodes CDR1 MNHEY and CDR2 SVGAGI.

J is TRBJ1-6 and V is TRBV12-3 or TRBV12-4; D is unresolved. There are 13 residues in the CDR3. Trimming cost V 5 bases and J 6 bases, with 8 bases left between them. The DNA of the CDR3 is TGTGCCAGCAGTATGATCGTTAATTCACCCCTCCACTTT. Amino acids: CASSMIVNSPLHF.

The chain employs TRBV6-4 and TRBJ1-1; D gene uncertain. Germline V gives CDR1 MRHNA, CDR2 SNTAGT. The CDR3 loop spans 15 amino acids. The V end lost 0 bases, the J end lost 7 bases, and 15 bases lay between the germline ends. CDR3 sequence (DNA): TGTGCCAGCAGTGACTCTTATATGGTGGACTTTGAAGCTTTCTTT. This translates into CASSDSYMVDFEAFF.

This clone was recorded only once. The V call is TRBV5-1, the J call TRBJ2-2; possible D gene TRBD2, 5 bases. Germline CDR1 is SGHRS and CDR2 is YFSETQ. The CDR3 runs to 13 residues. V lost 4 bases to trimming and J lost 4 bases, with 8 bases between them. CDR3 sequence reads: CASSPAGTGELFF. The CDR3 DNA is TGCGCCAGCAGCCCCGCGGGCACCGGGGAGCTGTTTTTT.

In its sample, this clone was seen once. The chain employs TRBV28 and TRBJ2-5; D may correspond to TRBD1 or TRBD2 (6 bases each). The CDR3 has 15 amino acids. The V gene lost 6 bases and the J gene lost 4 bases, with 18 bases spanning the gap. The germline V gene has CDR1 MDHEN and CDR2 SYDVKM. The CDR3 coding sequence is TGTGCCAGCAGGAGAAACAGGGAGGTCCGAGAGACCCAGTACTTC. This gives the protein CASRRNREVRETQYF.

This chain connects TRBV5-4 to TRBJ2-2, with D unresolved. The germline V gene encodes CDR1 SGHNT and CDR2 YYREEE (reference sequence). Between the trimmed V and J ends, which lost 0 bases and 3 bases, there was a span of 9 bases. The CDR3 totals 15 residues. The CDR3 loop reads CASSLGAPHTGELFF. Here the CDR3 DNA reads TGTGCCAGCAGCTTGGGCGCGCCCCACACCGGGGAGCTGTTTTTT.

This chain links TRBV19 with TRBJ2-2, with TRBD1 matching over 7 bases. The CDR3 runs 15 residues. Germline loops: CDR1 LNHDA, CDR2 SQIVND (reference sequence). The ends lost 7 bases at V and 2 bases at J; junction bases unmatched: 7. Here the CDR3 DNA reads TGTGCCAGTAAAAACAGGGGTCATAACACCGGGGAGCTGTTTTTT. Residues: CASKNRGHNTGELFF.